A selection of T cell receptor beta chains follows, all from one sample in a study of human T cells and chemical hapten exposure. TCRdb re-analysed the RACE reads in MiXCR, keeping a single row per CDR3 protein. The sample comprises under 300,000 distinct CDR3 sequences, approximately 8.6% of which are singletons, and 2.3% rests with the top ten. This specimen consisted of whole blood, obtained in connection with sensitization to the hapten diphenylcyclopropenone (DPC). These receptor sequences come from a woman in her thirties or forties with alopecia areata. Some clones in this sample may be carry-over from other donors' samples. The CDR3 runs from the conserved cysteine through the conserved F or W. D genes are given only for firm matches. Clone sizes are given selectively: once, few, many, or a class where the clone is expanded.

J gene,V gene,clone size,D gene,CDR3 length,CDR3 protein,CDR3 DNA
TRBJ2-3,TRBV10-2,NA,NA,16,CASSDPKDRSTDTQYF,TGCGCCAGCAGTGATCCTAAGGACAGAAGCACAGATACGCAGTATTTT
TRBJ2-3,TRBV12-3/TRBV12-4,few,TRBD2,15,CASSLSGANTDTQYF,TGTGCCAGCAGTTTGAGCGGGGCGAACACAGATACGCAGTATTTT
TRBJ2-7,TRBV10-3,NA,NA,13,CAISEQEEDEQYF,TGTGCCATCAGTGAACAGGAGGAGGACGAGCAGTACTTC
TRBJ2-7,TRBV6-2/TRBV6-3,few,TRBD2,12,CASSYPGGPGYF,TGTGCCAGCAGTTACCCGGGGGGACCCGGGTACTTC
TRBJ2-2,TRBV10-3,few,NA,14,CAMRSTSNTGELFF,TGTGCCATGCGGAGCACGTCGAACACCGGGGAGCTGTTTTTT
TRBJ2-5,TRBV7-2,few,NA,16,CASSLAPGQKQETQYF,TGTGCCAGCAGCTTAGCTCCTGGGCAGAAACAAGAGACCCAGTACTTC
TRBJ2-7,TRBV27,NA,NA,14,CASSLWLGANEQYF,TGTGCCAGCAGTTTATGGCTGGGGGCGAACGAGCAGTACTTC
TRBJ2-1,TRBV6-5,many,NA,13,CASSYIKGNEQFF,TGTGCCAGCAGTTATATTAAGGGGAATGAGCAGTTCTTC
TRBJ2-3,TRBV28,few,NA,14,CASSPMDGTDTQYF,TGTGCCAGCAGTCCCATGGATGGCACAGATACGCAGTATTTT
TRBJ2-1,TRBV20-1,few,NA,12,CSARGGPNEQFF,TGCAGTGCTAGAGGAGGGCCCAATGAGCAGTTCTTC
TRBJ1-1,TRBV4-3,NA,NA,13,CASSQDLGTEAFF,TGCGCCAGCAGCCAAGATTTGGGCACTGAAGCTTTCTTT
TRBJ2-3,TRBV29-1,few,NA,13,CSVVWDSTDTQYF,TGCAGCGTTGTTTGGGATTCCACAGATACGCAGTATTTT
TRBJ1-2,TRBV5-1,NA,NA,17,CASSTGFDGEYNYGYTF,TGCGCCAGCAGCACAGGCTTTGACGGAGAGTATAACTATGGCTACACCTTC
TRBJ2-1,TRBV24-1,NA,NA,15,CATSDLISPYNEQFF,TGTGCCACCAGTGATTTGATATCCCCTTACAATGAGCAGTTCTTC
TRBJ2-7,TRBV3-1,NA,TRBD2,13,CASTGLDISEQYF,TGTGCCAGCACCGGACTAGATATCTCCGAGCAGTACTTC
TRBJ2-7,TRBV4-3,few,TRBD1,15,CASSHKTGVLDEQYF,TGCGCCAGCAGCCATAAGACAGGGGTCCTCGACGAGCAGTACTTC
TRBJ1-6,TRBV28,many,NA,15,CASSPGGSYNSPLHF,TGTGCCAGCAGTCCCGGTGGCTCCTATAATTCACCCCTCCACTTT
TRBJ2-3,TRBV7-9,NA,NA,12,CASKPSADTQYF,TGTGCCAGCAAGCCAAGTGCAGATACGCAGTATTTT
TRBJ2-3,TRBV6-2/TRBV6-3,NA,NA,17,CASSYGSRTDLTDTQYF,TGTGCCAGCAGTTACGGATCCAGGACAGACCTCACAGATACGCAGTATTTT
TRBJ2-7,TRBV6-5,NA,TRBD1,13,CASSWDRDYEQYF,TGTGCCAGCAGTTGGGACAGAGACTACGAGCAGTACTTC
TRBJ2-2,TRBV6-2/TRBV6-3,few,TRBD2,17,CASSYRPSAGAIGELFF,TGTGCCAGCAGTTACCGCCCTTCAGCGGGAGCGATCGGGGAGCTGTTTTTT
TRBJ2-1,TRBV3-1,NA,TRBD1,17,CASSQDGTGLDMGEQFF,TGTGCCAGCAGCCAAGACGGGACAGGGCTGGATATGGGTGAGCAGTTCTTC
TRBJ2-5,TRBV19,NA,TRBD1,13,CASSSGQGQTQYF,TGTGCCAGTAGTTCTGGACAGGGCCAGACCCAGTACTTC
TRBJ1-4,TRBV28,NA,TRBD1,13,CASSLGQAKKLFF,TGTGCCAGCAGTTTAGGACAGGCAAAAAAACTGTTTTTT
TRBJ2-5,TRBV28,NA,TRBD2,15,CASSSSGTTKETQYF,TGTGCCAGCAGTTCTAGCGGGACCACTAAAGAGACCCAGTACTTC
TRBJ2-1,TRBV7-2,NA,NA,15,CASSRRPGAYNEQFF,TGTGCCAGCAGCCGCCGCCCGGGCGCCTACAATGAGCAGTTCTTC
TRBJ2-5,TRBV7-3,many,NA,13,CASSPRPGETQYF,TGTGCCAGCAGCCCTCGCCCGGGAGAGACCCAGTACTTC
TRBJ2-7,TRBV27,NA,NA,13,CASSFGVDYEQYF,TGTGCCAGCAGTTTTGGGGTAGACTACGAGCAGTACTTC
TRBJ2-7,TRBV28,many,TRBD1,15,CASSQPGTGYYEQYF,TGTGCCAGCAGCCAACCCGGGACAGGGTACTACGAGCAGTACTTC
TRBJ1-3,TRBV4-3,NA,NA,13,CASSPNSGNTIYF,TGCGCCAGCAGCCCAAACTCTGGAAACACCATATATTTT